The present T cell receptor (beta chain) was sequenced within a study of blood T cell repertoires in COVID-19. Overall study: Specimens from acute and convalescent COVID-19 originated in the United States, Italy and Spain. From T cells, B-cell-depleted T cells, or PBMCs came the material, which was cDNA or gDNA.

This clone was detected only a few times. Methods used by the authors: It was from reference gene primer amplification that nucleated cell counts were estimated. Assay: immunoSEQ multiplex PCR; the TCRdb copy retains only in-frame clones and omits some. D and trimming were read from the DNA, whereas the V and J calls and clone size are those reported in that table. Here the sample spans approximately 100,000 clones, roughly 92% being singletons. The source is a man aged 50-59 years with active COVID-19. The sample consisted of peripheral blood.

The CDR3 is CASSYSGQKGGYTF. The CDR3 nucleotides read TGTGCCAGCAGTTACTCGGGACAGAAGGGTGGCTACACCTTC. V gene TRBV6-6 combines with J gene TRBJ1-2; TRBD1 matches 7 bases. Germline V CDR1 and CDR2: MNHNY, SVGAGI (reference sequence). The CDR3 contains 14 residues. Trimming cost V 0 bases and J 7 bases; bases outside gene matches: 5.